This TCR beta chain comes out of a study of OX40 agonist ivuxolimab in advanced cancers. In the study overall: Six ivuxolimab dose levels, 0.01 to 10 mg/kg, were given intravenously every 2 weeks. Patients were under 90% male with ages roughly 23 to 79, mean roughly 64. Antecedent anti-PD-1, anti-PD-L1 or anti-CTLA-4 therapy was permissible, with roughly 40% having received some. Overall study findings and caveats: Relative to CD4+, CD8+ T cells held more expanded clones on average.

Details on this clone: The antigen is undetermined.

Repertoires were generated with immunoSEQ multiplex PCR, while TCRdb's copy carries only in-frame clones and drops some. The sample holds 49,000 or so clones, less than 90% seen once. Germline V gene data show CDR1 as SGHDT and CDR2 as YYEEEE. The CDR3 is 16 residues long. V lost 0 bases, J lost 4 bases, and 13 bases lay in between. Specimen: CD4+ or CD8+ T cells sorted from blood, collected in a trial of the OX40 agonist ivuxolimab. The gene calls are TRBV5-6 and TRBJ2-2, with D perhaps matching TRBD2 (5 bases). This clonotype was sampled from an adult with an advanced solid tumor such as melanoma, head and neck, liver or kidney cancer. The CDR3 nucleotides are TGTGCCAGCAGCTTGGTCGATCGGGGAGTCACCGGGGAGCTGTTTTTT. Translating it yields CASSLVDRGVTGELFF.